This TCR beta chain was retrieved from a study of human T cells and chemical hapten exposure. The CDR3 extends over 13 amino acids. Trimming left V 2 bases short and J 12 bases short, with 11 bases between. The V gene's germline CDR1 is MDHEN and CDR2 SYDVKM. One entry per CDR3 protein results from TCRdb running MiXCR on the RACE reads. The sample holds 35,000 to 45,000 distinct CDR3 sequences, 9.5% to 15% seen once. Time point defined: pre-sensitization, week 0. Sample treatment: therapeutic diphenylcyclopropenone sensitization with weekly scalp DPC. This clonotype was detected only a few times. The sequencing here drew on whole blood, taken in connection with sensitization to the hapten diphenylcyclopropenone (DPC). The receptor was isolated from a woman aged 25-40 years with alopecia areata. Some clones in this sample may be carry-over from other donors' samples. The genes are TRBV28 and TRBJ1-6; D unclear. CDR3 DNA: TGTGCCAGCAGTTTAAGGGTTTCAAAACCCCTCCACTTT. It encodes CASSLRVSKPLHF.